The rows below give T cell receptor beta chains drawn from one sample of a study of long-term antiretroviral therapy in people with HIV. TCRdb's copy holds only in-frame clones and misses some; the assay was immunoSEQ multiplex PCR. Counted here are 33,000 or so clones, roughly 82% occurring once; the ten biggest clones make up about an eighth. The sequenced sample was unsorted PBMCs, obtained 0.3 years after starting antiretroviral therapy. The source is a man between 18 and 35 years old with HIV. CDR3s include the opening cysteine and the closing phenylalanine or tryptophan. D genes are given only for firm matches. Size is omitted from some rows. Given values are once, few, many or a class for expanded clones.

V	D	size	J	DNA	CDR3
TRBV29-1	NA	NA	TRBJ2-1	TGCAGCGTTGAGCTTACGGCTGGTGAGCAGTTCTTC	CSVELTAGEQFF
TRBV28	TRBD1	NA	TRBJ1-5	TGTGCCAGCAGCTCAGGGACAGGGAGGCAGCCCCAGCATTTT	CASSSGTGRQPQHF
TRBV5-1	NA	NA	TRBJ2-6	TGCGCCAGCAGCTTGGGTACGGTCTGGACAGCTCTCTCTGGGGCCAACGTCCTGACTTTC	CASSLGTVWTALSGANVLTF
TRBV5-1	TRBD1	NA	TRBJ2-3	TGCGCCAGCAGCTTTCAGGGGGCTAATACGCAGTATTTT	CASSFQGANTQYF
TRBV30	TRBD2	NA	TRBJ2-1	TGTGCCTGGAGGACTAGCGGGATAAGGGGTGAGCAGTTCTTC	CAWRTSGIRGEQFF
TRBV6-4	TRBD2	NA	TRBJ2-2	TGTGCCAGCAGTGACGCGGGAGGCCCGAACACCGGGGAGCTGTTTTTT	CASSDAGGPNTGELFF
TRBV2	NA	NA	TRBJ2-1	TGTGCCAGCACTTGGCTTTATATGAACAATGAGCAGTTCTTC	CASTWLYMNNEQFF
TRBV6-1	NA	NA	TRBJ2-1	TGTGCCAGCAGTGAAGTTTACCGAAATGAGCAGTTCTTC	CASSEVYRNEQFF
TRBV5-4	NA	NA	TRBJ1-1	TGTGCCAGCAGCTTGCCAGGGTTGATGAACACTGAAGCTTTCTTT	CASSLPGLMNTEAFF
TRBV10-3	NA	NA	TRBJ1-5	TGTGCCATCAGTGAGAACGGGGGGGATCAGCCCCAGCATTTT	CAISENGGDQPQHF
TRBV2	TRBD1	few	TRBJ2-7	TGTGCCAGCAGTGGAGGGACAGGGAGAGAGCAGTACTTC	CASSGGTGREQYF
TRBV7-9	TRBD2	NA	TRBJ2-5	TGTGCCAGCAGCACCACACCGGGACTAGTAGAGGAGACCCAGTACTTC	CASSTTPGLVEETQYF
TRBV23-1	TRBD1	NA	TRBJ2-7	TGCGCCAGCAGTCATGACACCGGGACAGGACCCGACTACGAGCAGTACTTC	CASSHDTGTGPDYEQYF
TRBV2	TRBD2	NA	TRBJ2-7	TGTGCCAGCAGTGAAGGCGGGATAGCGGGTTCCTACGAGCAGTACTTC	CASSEGGIAGSYEQYF
TRBV29-1	TRBD1	NA	TRBJ2-7	TGCAGCGTTGGGGGGACAGGGAGCTACGAGCAGTACTTC	CSVGGTGSYEQYF
TRBV18	NA	NA	TRBJ1-2	TGTGCCAGCTCACCTCTTCCTTCCGGGTCGGACTATGGCTACACCTTC	CASSPLPSGSDYGYTF
TRBV5-4	TRBD2	NA	TRBJ2-7	TGTGCCAGCAGCTCAGGGAGGTGGCGGGAGACCACCGAGCAGTACTTC	CASSSGRWRETTEQYF
TRBV19	TRBD1	NA	TRBJ1-5	TGTGCCAGTAGTATAGCATCGACAGGGCGACAGCCCCAGCATTTT	CASSIASTGRQPQHF
TRBV4-3	NA	NA	TRBJ2-7	TGCGCCAGCAGCCAAGGGGAGGCCTACGAGCAGTACTTC	CASSQGEAYEQYF
TRBV15	NA	NA	TRBJ1-5	TGTGCCACCAGCAGAGAAGAGACTGCTAGCAATCAGCCCCAGCATTTT	CATSREETASNQPQHF
TRBV28	NA	once	TRBJ1-5	TGTGCCAGCAGTTTTGAGGTGGATCAGCCCCAGCATTTT	CASSFEVDQPQHF
TRBV7-9	TRBD1	NA	TRBJ1-5	TGTGCCAGCAGCTACCACACCGGGACAGCAGATCAGCCCCAGCATTTT	CASSYHTGTADQPQHF
TRBV2	NA	NA	TRBJ1-2	TGTGCCAGCAGGATCGGCCCTTCTAATGGCTACACCTTC	CASRIGPSNGYTF